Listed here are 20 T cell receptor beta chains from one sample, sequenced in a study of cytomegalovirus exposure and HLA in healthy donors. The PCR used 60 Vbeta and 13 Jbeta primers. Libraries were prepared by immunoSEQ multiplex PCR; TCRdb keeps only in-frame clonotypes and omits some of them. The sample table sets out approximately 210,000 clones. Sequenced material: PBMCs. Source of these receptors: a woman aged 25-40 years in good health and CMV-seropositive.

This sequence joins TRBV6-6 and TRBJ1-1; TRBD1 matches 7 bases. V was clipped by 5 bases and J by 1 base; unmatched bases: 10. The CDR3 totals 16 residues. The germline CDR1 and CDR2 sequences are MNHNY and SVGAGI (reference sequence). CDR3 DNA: TGTGCCAGCAGTCAGCAAAGGACAGGCTGGAACACTGAAGCTTTCTTT. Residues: CASSQQRTGWNTEAFF.

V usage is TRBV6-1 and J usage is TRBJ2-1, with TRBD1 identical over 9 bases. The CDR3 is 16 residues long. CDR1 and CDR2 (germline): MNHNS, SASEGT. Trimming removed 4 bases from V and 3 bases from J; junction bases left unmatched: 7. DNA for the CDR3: TGTGCCAGCAGTGCAACCGGGACAGGGCTCTACAATGAGCAGTTCTTC. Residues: CASSATGTGLYNEQFF.

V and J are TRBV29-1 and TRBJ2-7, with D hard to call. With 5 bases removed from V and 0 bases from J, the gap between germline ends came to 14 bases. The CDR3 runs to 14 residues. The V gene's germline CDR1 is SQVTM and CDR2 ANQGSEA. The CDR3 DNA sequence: TGCAGCGTTAAGACCGGGTTGTTCTCCTACGAGCAGTACTTC. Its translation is CSVKTGLFSYEQYF.

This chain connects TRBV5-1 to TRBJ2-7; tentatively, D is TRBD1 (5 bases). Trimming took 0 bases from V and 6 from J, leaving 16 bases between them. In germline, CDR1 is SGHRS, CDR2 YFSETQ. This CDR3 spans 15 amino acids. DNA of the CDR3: TGCGCCAGCAGCTTGGGGCAGGGTCAACCTAGCGAGCAGTACTTC. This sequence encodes CASSLGQGQPSEQYF.

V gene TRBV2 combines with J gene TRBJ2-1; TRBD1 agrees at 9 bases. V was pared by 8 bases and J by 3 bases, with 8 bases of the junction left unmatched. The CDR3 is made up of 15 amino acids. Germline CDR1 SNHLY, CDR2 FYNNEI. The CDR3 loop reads CASCVGQGRYNEQFF. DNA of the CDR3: TGTGCCAGCTGCGTCGGACAGGGGCGCTACAATGAGCAGTTCTTC.

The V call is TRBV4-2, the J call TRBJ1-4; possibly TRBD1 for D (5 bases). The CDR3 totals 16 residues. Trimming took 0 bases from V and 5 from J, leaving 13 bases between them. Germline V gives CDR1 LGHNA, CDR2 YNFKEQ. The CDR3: CASSQDLDSRNEKLFF. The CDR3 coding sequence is TGTGCCAGCAGCCAAGATTTAGACAGCCGAAATGAAAAACTGTTTTTT.

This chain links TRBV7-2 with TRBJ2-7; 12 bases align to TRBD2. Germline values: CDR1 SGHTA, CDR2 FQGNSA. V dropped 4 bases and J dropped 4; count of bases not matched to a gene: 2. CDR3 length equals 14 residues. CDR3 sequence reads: CASSSTSGRYEQYF. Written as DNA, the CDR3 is TGTGCCAGCAGCTCGACTAGCGGGAGATACGAGCAGTACTTC.

The CDR3 loop reads CASSRGQGVGGELFF. DNA of the CDR3: TGTGCCAGCAGCCGAGGACAGGGGGTTGGCGGGGAGCTGTTTTTT. The V and J genes are TRBV14 and TRBJ2-2; 10 bases match TRBD1. The junction had 6 bases not matched to a gene; V was cut back by 4 bases and J by 7 bases. Germline lookup yields CDR1 SGHDN and CDR2 FVKESK. The CDR3 length is 15 residues.

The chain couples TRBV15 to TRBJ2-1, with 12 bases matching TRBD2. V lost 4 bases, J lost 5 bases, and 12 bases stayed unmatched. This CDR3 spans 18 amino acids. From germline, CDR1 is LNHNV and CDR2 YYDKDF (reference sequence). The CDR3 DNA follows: TGTGCCACCAGCAAAACCGGGGCTAGCGGGGGGGCCGACAATGAGCAGTTCTTC. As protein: CATSKTGASGGADNEQFF.

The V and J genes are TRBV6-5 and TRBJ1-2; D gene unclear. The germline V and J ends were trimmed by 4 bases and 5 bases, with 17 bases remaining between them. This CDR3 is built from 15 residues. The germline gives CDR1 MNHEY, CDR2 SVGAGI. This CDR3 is CASSSSGKLLYGYTF. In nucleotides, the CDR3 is TGTGCCAGCAGTTCATCCGGGAAACTACTATATGGCTACACCTTC.

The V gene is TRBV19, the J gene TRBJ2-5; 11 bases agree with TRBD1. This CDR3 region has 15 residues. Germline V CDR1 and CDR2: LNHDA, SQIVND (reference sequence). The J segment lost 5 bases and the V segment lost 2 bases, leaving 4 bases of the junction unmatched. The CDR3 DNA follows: TGTGCCAGTAGTATAAGGACAGGGGGCGGGGAGACCCAGTACTTC. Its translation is CASSIRTGGGETQYF.

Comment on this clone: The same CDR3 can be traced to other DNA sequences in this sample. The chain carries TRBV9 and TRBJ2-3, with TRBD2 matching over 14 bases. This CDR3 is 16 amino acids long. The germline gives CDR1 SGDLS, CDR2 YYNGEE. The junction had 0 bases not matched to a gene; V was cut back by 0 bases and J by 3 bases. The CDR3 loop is CASSVGLAGGTDTQYF. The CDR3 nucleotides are TGTGCCAGCAGCGTAGGACTAGCGGGGGGGACAGATACGCAGTATTTT.

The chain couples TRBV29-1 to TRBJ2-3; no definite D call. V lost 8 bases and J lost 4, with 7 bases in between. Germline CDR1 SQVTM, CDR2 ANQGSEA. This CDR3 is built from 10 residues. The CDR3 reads CSLGPDTQYF. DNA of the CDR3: TGCAGCCTCGGTCCAGATACGCAGTATTTT.

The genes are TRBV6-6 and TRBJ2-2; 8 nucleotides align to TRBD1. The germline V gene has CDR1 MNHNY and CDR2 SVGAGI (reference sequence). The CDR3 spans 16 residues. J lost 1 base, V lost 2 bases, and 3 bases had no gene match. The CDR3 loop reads CASSYRGTGNTGELFF. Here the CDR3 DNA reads TGTGCCAGCAGTTACCGGGGGACAGGGAACACCGGGGAGCTGTTTTTT.

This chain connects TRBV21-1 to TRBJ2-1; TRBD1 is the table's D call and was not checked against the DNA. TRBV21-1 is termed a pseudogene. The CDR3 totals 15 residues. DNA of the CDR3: TGTGCCAGCAGCAAATCCGGACAGGGGGCCGATGAGCAGTTCTTC. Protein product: CASSKSGQGADEQFF.

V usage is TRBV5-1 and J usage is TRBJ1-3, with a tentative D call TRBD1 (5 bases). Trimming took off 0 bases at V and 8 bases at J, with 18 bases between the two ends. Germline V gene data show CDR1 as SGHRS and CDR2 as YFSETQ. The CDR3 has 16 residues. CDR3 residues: CASSLDRRQGLDTIYF. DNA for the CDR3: TGCGCCAGCAGCTTGGACAGGCGCCAGGGTTTAGACACCATATATTTT.

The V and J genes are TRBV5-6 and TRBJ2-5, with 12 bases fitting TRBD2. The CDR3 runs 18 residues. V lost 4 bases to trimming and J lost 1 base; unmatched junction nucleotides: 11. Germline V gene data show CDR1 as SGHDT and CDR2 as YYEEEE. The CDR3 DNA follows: TGTGCCAGCAGCCCTAGCGGGAGGGCGGTTAGGCGCCAAGAGACCCAGTACTTC. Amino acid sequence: CASSPSGRAVRRQETQYF.

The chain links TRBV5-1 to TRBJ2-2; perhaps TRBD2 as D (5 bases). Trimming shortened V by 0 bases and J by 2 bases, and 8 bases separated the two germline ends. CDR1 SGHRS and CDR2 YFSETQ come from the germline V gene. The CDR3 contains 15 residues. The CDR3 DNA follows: TGCGCCAGCAGCTTGGGGGGAGAAAACACCGGGGAGCTGTTTTTT. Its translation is CASSLGGENTGELFF.

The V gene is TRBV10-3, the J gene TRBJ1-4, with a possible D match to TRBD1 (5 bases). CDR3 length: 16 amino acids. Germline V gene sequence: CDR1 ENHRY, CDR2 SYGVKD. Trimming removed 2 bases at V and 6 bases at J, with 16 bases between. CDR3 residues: CAISEMGGEGDEKLFF. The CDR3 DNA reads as TGTGCCATCAGTGAGATGGGAGGGGAGGGTGATGAAAAACTGTTTTTT.

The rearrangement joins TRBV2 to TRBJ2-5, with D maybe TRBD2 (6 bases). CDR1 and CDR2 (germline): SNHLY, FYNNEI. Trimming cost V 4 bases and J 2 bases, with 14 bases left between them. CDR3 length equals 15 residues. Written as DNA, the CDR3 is TGTGCCAGCAGTGCTCCGATGGGGGGACAAGAGACCCAGTACTTC. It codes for CASSAPMGGQETQYF.